The 19 T cell receptor beta chains below were found in one sample sequenced in a study of T cell responses to AZD1222 COVID-19 vaccine. Measured with immunoSEQ multiplex PCR; TCRdb has only the in-frame clones, and not every one. The sample consists of under 200,000 clones, about 91% of them appearing once. The material sequenced was peripheral blood, taken on day 0 of AZD1222 vaccination. Receptors originate from an adult in good health.

The chain carries TRBV6-5 and TRBJ1-2; 7 bases agree with TRBD1. In germline, CDR1 is MNHEY, CDR2 SVGAGI. CDR3 length: 13 amino acids. V was clipped by 4 bases and J by 8 bases; unmatched bases: 7. The CDR3 DNA reads as TGTGCCAGCAGTTTTGGACAGGATCGGGGCTACACCTTC. Translated: CASSFGQDRGYTF.

The V gene is TRBV12-3 or TRBV12-4, the J gene TRBJ1-1; 8 bases fit TRBD1. The CDR3 sequence is 13 residues long. J gave up 3 bases and V 6 bases, and 3 bases lay outside the gene matches. The DNA for the CDR3 is TGTGCCAGCAGGGACAGGGAGCACACTGAAGCTTTCTTT. Translated: CASRDREHTEAFF.

The chain is built from TRBV7-8 and TRBJ2-7; 10 nucleotides line up with TRBD2. The V segment lost 3 bases and the J segment 4 bases; nucleotides outside the gene matches: 9. This CDR3 spans 16 amino acids. Germline V gives CDR1 SGHVS, CDR2 FQNEAQ. DNA for the CDR3: TGTGCCAGCAGCTTGGGGAAGCGGGAGGGCGGTTACGAGCAGTACTTC. Translated: CASSLGKREGGYEQYF.

This chain connects TRBV9 to TRBJ1-1, with 12 bases fitting TRBD1. Germline V lookup: CDR1 SGDLS, CDR2 YYNGEE. CDR3 length equals 16 residues. V trimming: 4 bases; J trimming: 5 bases; junction bases outside the gene matches: 9. DNA for the CDR3: TGTGCCAGCAGCCTCCGGGACAGGGGGCGGGAAACTGAAGCTTTCTTT. As protein: CASSLRDRGRETEAFF.

The chain couples TRBV5-1 to TRBJ1-2; TRBD1 aligns across 8 bases. V lost 3 bases and J lost 6; bases outside the gene matches: 7. The CDR3 has 14 amino acids. Germline loops: CDR1 SGHRS, CDR2 YFSETQ. CDR3 coding DNA: TGCGCCAGCAGCTCAGGACAGGGAACAAATGGCTACACCTTC. This encodes CASSSGQGTNGYTF.

The chain carries TRBV27 and TRBJ2-7; tentative D call: TRBD2 (6 bases). This CDR3 comprises 13 residues. Germline V gene lookup returns CDR1 MNHEY and CDR2 SMNVEV (reference sequence). Trimming took 2 bases from V and 2 from J, leaving 7 bases between them. The CDR3 is CASSLTGAYEQYF. The CDR3 nucleotides are TGTGCCAGCAGTTTAACGGGGGCCTACGAGCAGTACTTC.

The V call is TRBV4-2, the J call TRBJ2-7; tentatively, D is TRBD1 (6 bases). Germline CDR1 reads LGHNA; CDR2 reads YNFKEQ. V shed 4 bases and J shed 4 bases, with 17 bases lying between them. The CDR3 loop spans 15 amino acids. CDR3 amino acids: CASSREIKQGYEQYF. For the CDR3, the DNA is TGTGCCAGCAGCCGAGAAATAAAACAGGGATACGAGCAGTACTTC.

The V and J genes are TRBV6-1 and TRBJ1-1; no clear D gene. The CDR3 is made up of 13 amino acids. CDR1 and CDR2 from the germline V gene are MNHNS and SASEGT. Trimming took 3 bases from V and 6 from J, leaving 11 bases between them. The CDR3 loop reads CASSERALPEAFF. DNA of the CDR3: TGTGCCAGCAGTGAGCGGGCCCTCCCTGAAGCTTTCTTT.

CDR3 DNA: TGTGCCAGCAGCCGCGGTCGTATGACAGTTAATGGCTACACCTTC. Encoded protein: CASSRGRMTVNGYTF. This chain links TRBV27 with TRBJ1-2; possibly TRBD1 for D (5 bases). This CDR3 spans 15 amino acids. The V gene lost 6 bases and the J gene lost 6 bases, with 20 bases spanning the gap. CDR1 is MNHEY and CDR2 is SMNVEV in the germline V gene (reference sequence).

V is TRBV7-9 and J is TRBJ1-2; no clear D. V lost 4 bases and J 2 bases, leaving 17 bases between the germline ends. The CDR3 runs to 16 residues. The germline CDR1 and CDR2 sequences are SEHNR and FQNEAQ (reference sequence). The CDR3 DNA reads TGTGCCAGCAGCTCCCTTACAAGCCCGACCAACTATGGCTACACCTTC. Amino acid sequence: CASSSLTSPTNYGYTF.

This chain uses TRBV7-2 with TRBJ2-5, with 10 bases that match TRBD1. V shed 5 bases and J 3 bases; nucleotides not matched to a gene: 15. The CDR3 covers 18 residues. The germline gives CDR1 SGHTA, CDR2 FQGNSA. CDR3 region: CASSLRFVGQGLKETQYF. The CDR3 DNA sequence: TGTGCCAGCAGCCTTAGATTCGTGGGACAGGGGCTTAAAGAGACCCAGTACTTC.

This chain uses TRBV5-8 with TRBJ1-1; 9 bases align to TRBD1. Per germline, CDR1 SGHTS and CDR2 YDEGEE. This CDR3 is 16 amino acids long. J gave up 3 bases and V 4 bases, and 10 bases lay outside the gene matches. The CDR3 spells CASSGGTGSRDTEAFF. The DNA for the CDR3 is TGTGCCAGCAGCGGCGGGACAGGGAGTAGGGACACTGAAGCTTTCTTT.

The J gene is TRBJ1-1, the V gene TRBV9; 9 bases map to TRBD1. This CDR3 comprises 15 residues. From germline, CDR1 is SGDLS and CDR2 YYNGEE. Trimming took 3 bases from V and 4 from J; bases not matched to a gene: 7. CDR3 sequence (DNA): TGTGCCAGCAGCGGAGGGGGACAGGGAGGCACTGAAGCTTTCTTT. Its protein is CASSGGGQGGTEAFF.

The chain couples TRBV6-4 to TRBJ1-2, with 8 positions matching TRBD1. Per germline, CDR1 MRHNA and CDR2 SNTAGT. V dropped 1 base and J dropped 8; count of bases not matched to a gene: 6. The CDR3 consists of 14 residues. DNA for the CDR3: TGTGCCAGCAGTGACTTGGACAGGGTAGGAGGCTACACCTTC. The encoded protein is CASSDLDRVGGYTF.

This chain joins TRBV2 and TRBJ1-1, with TRBD1 as a possible D gene (6 bases). Germline CDR1 and CDR2: SNHLY and FYNNEI. V was cut by 2 bases and J by 2 bases, with 12 bases left in between. The CDR3 is made up of 15 amino acids. The CDR3 protein is CASSEPTGRNTEAFF. CDR3 DNA: TGTGCCAGCAGTGAACCCACAGGGAGAAACACTGAAGCTTTCTTT.

This clone was counted at least ten times. This chain uses TRBV10-1 with TRBJ2-2; D is uncertain. CDR1 and CDR2 from the germline V gene are WNHNN and SYGVQD (reference sequence). The CDR3 has 15 amino acids. V shed 4 bases and J shed 3 bases, with 12 bases lying between them. The CDR3 DNA reads as TGCGCCAGCAGTGCCGGCCAATCGGACACCGGGGAGCTGTTTTTT. Translating it yields CASSAGQSDTGELFF.

J is TRBJ2-7 and V is TRBV4-3, with D possibly TRBD1 on 5 matching bases. The CDR3 spans 14 residues. CDR1 and CDR2 from the germline V gene are LGHNA and YSLEER. V was clipped by 0 bases and J by 7 bases, with 13 bases between them. CDR3 nucleotides: TGCGCCAGCAGCCAAGATGAAGGGGTGTCAGAGCAGTACTTC. Encoded protein: CASSQDEGVSEQYF.

J is TRBJ1-5 and V is TRBV7-2; D ambiguous. V shed 3 bases and J shed 0 bases, with 12 bases lying between them. In germline, CDR1 is SGHTA, CDR2 FQGNSA. The CDR3 loop spans 16 amino acids. The CDR3 region is CASSFLAGYSNQPQHF. CDR3 DNA sequence: TGTGCCAGCAGCTTTTTGGCAGGATATAGCAATCAGCCCCAGCATTTT. The variable domain in full, completed from reference TRBV7-2 and TRBJ1-5, reads GAGVSQSPSNKVTEKGKDVELRCDPISGHTALYWYRQSLGQGLEFLIYFQGNSAPDKSGLPSDRFSAERTGGSVSTLTIQRTQQEDSAVYLCASSFLAGYSNQPQHFGDGTRLSIL.

The V and J genes are TRBV28 and TRBJ1-2; D ambiguous. The V end lost 8 bases, the J end lost 3 bases, and 10 bases lay between the germline ends. The CDR3 totals 12 residues. Germline values: CDR1 MDHEN, CDR2 SYDVKM. The CDR3: CASALADYGYTF. The DNA for the CDR3 is TGTGCCAGCGCCCTGGCGGACTATGGCTACACCTTC.